This TCR beta chain was documented in a study of cytomegalovirus exposure and HLA in healthy donors (dated by TCRdb to the late 2010s). At the level of the whole study: In an earlier analysis of under 600 of the donors, around 290 Gb of sequence data and 90 million to 120 million unique TCR beta sequences from 150 million to 200 million T cells were reported. Class I and class II HLA loci were covered by the typing at four-digit resolution. All discovery cohort repertoires had been generated using a single sequencing platform. Of the 300 to 400 genotyped donors, over 65% fell in the genetic ancestry cluster associated with self-reported Caucasian donors. Across 398 genotyped donors of the cohort, an average of about 200,000 unique TCR beta nucleotide sequences per donor were sequenced, and roughly a sixth of those sequences were non-productive. In a later genetic analysis, genome-wide SNP genotypes for about three fifths of the roughly 670 donors were used, and that subset was treated as a discovery cohort. Alongside the repertoire data, information on donor age, sex, ethnicity and CMV serostatus was compiled. An earlier analysis of 450 to 750 of the donors used high-throughput TCR beta sequencing to judge whether each TCR beta V gene segment behaved as functional or pseudogenic. The T cell repertoires of about 700 subjects were profiled by immunosequencing and related to cytomegalovirus serostatus. An early release covering 550 to 650 HLA-typed donors comprised about 300 gigabases of sequencing data and roughly 86 million unique TCR sequences. The number of typed donors differed by locus: about 629-630 for A, B, C, DRB1 and DQB1; 500 to 550 for DQA1; 606 for DPA1; and around 490 for DPB1. The study combined high-throughput TCR immunosequencing, statistical association of individual TCRs with disease status, and machine learning to predict cytomegalovirus infection status. The later analysis used no new phenotypic data to find candidate immune exposures, relying instead on TCR beta sequences and their occurrence across donors. To study patterns of TCR occurrence, a later analysis re-analyzed previously published TCR beta repertoires from 550 to 800 donors and added high-resolution HLA genotyping. The aim of the study was to test whether cataloging public T cell receptors could identify signatures of past pathogen exposure. A separate validation cohort of 90 to 150 different subjects was used in addition to the roughly 700-subject first cohort. Because of strong linkage in the cohort, roughly five DR-DQ haplotypes were treated as single units for association and clustering.

V lost 7 bases and J lost 4 bases, and the count of bases not matched to a germline gene is 4. There are 13 amino acids in the CDR3, from cysteine to phenylalanine inclusive. The retained sequence is limited to the CDR3, 39 bases, with the frame set at the first base. Taken from the germline V gene (reference sequence), the CDR1 and CDR2 loops are MNHNY and SVGAGI. For this clone: Its antigen has not been determined. The input lacks base qualities; no much larger clone sits a single base away.

Study-wide findings and limitations: Broadly in line with IMGT annotations, most TCR beta V segments showed up in productive rearrangements about 90% or about 30% of the time in an earlier analysis of around 600 of the donors. Compared with equally common non-associated chains, HLA-associated TCR beta chains in a later analysis were more clonally expanded and had lower generation probabilities. Across donors, most TCR sequences were observed very rarely, whereas some public TCRs were present in many individuals. In a later genetic analysis, a missense DCLRE1C variant was associated with V-gene and J-gene trimming of TCR beta chains, and the association was replicated in an independent cohort. A later genetic analysis reported fewer N-insertions in productive TCRs among donors in an Asian-associated ancestry cluster than the roughly 700-donor mean. In a later analysis, most CMV-associated TCR beta chains were found to appear HLA-restricted, with HLA associations seemingly driven largely by CMV exposure. A cluster of highly shared sequence variants was judged likely to represent a technical artifact of the sequencing pipeline. Because counts were too low, roughly 16 rarely observed V segments, including chromosome 9 orphons, were excluded from the earlier analysis of about 500 of the donors. A total of 164 TCR beta chains were listed by the study as associated with cytomegalovirus. Immune exposure information for the cohort was limited to CMV serostatus. The authors suggested that the approach could potentially be extended to other disease states and immunological phenotypes. According to a later analysis, parvovirus B19, influenza, CMV and Epstein-Barr virus appeared linked to several top co-occurrence clusters. Cytomegalovirus status was reported to be diagnosed by the classifier with high specificity and sensitivity in both the original and validation cohorts. The presence/absence analyses assumed that sequencing depth was roughly uniform across donors, and that assumption may not be true. Strong co-occurrence of HLA alleles, especially DR and DQ, made assigning TCR associations to individual alleles difficult. In a later analysis, around 15,000 TCR beta sequences were associated with specific HLA alleles at a false discovery rate of 0.05. Some IMGT-functional V segments, including TRBV6-2 and TRBV6-3, could not be told apart with the 87-base-pair reads, so those segments were excluded. Correlated functional status among segregating V segments might be attributable to linkage disequilibrium, but an unknown experimental factor could not be ruled out. Because some donors lacked HLA typing at each locus, the association tests relied only on the typed subset. A further reported finding was that TCR beta sequences accurately predicted the HLA-A and HLA-B alleles for most subjects in the first cohort. In vitro tests confirmed that a few of the cytomegalovirus-associated TCR beta chains recognize cytomegalovirus antigens. In a later analysis, the rate of TCR association differed among HLA loci, with DRB1 alleles having the most associated TCRs and HLA-C alleles having the fewest. The cohort was sequenced for TCR beta chains only, and without alpha or paired-chain data the features that could be detected were limited.

The method behind the library was the immunoSEQ multiplex PCR assay. A mixture of 60 forward primers for TCR Vbeta segments and 13 reverse primers for TCR Jbeta segments was used in the multiplex PCR. The CDR3 region of rearranged TCR beta genes was amplified from genomic DNA with a multiplex PCR assay. Amplified TCR beta libraries were sequenced as 87-base-pair reads on the Illumina HiSeq System. The study's processing was this. A later analysis counted tens of millions of unique TCR beta chains across the 550 to 700 repertoires, and about 10 million of these chains were shared by at least two donors. Raw reads were error-corrected and collapsed into unique sequences with a nearest-neighbor algorithm that merged closely related sequences to remove PCR and sequencing errors. To assign V, D and J gene segments, CDR3 sequences were aligned to IMGT reference sequences. Each retained sequence needed at least a six-nucleotide match to both a V gene segment and a J gene segment. A rearrangement counted as productive if the CDR3 had no stop codons and remained in frame with V and J, and every other rearrangement counted as non-productive. CDR3 was defined by IMGT convention, running from the second conserved V-encoded cysteine to the conserved J-encoded phenylalanine. The earlier analysis of about 530 of the donors excluded any sequence lacking an unambiguous match to a single V gene segment. An earlier analysis of fewer than 650 of the donors classified V segments as functional when productive rearrangements were above 56.7% and as segregating when the standard deviation between donors was above 5%. A statistical classification framework was built for diagnosing cytomegalovirus status from the catalog of TCR beta chain sequences. In a later analysis, TCR nucleotide sequences were compared against IMGT/GENE-DB human TR gene sequences so that V and J genes could be assigned. Using the TCRdist pipeline, a later analysis assigned CDR3 sequences along with most-parsimonious VDJ recombination scenarios. In a later analysis, every TCR beta chain was defined by the combination of its CDR3 amino acid sequence and its V-gene family, and reads without a unique V-gene family were dropped. As a way to deal with suspected cross-contamination and a sequencing artifact, a later analysis dropped 592 nucleotide sequences that were highly shared and had low generation probability. For each public chain, a later analysis derived a clonal expansion index from normalized ranks of inferred template counts within each repertoire. Generation probabilities in a later analysis came from a VDJ recombination model fitted to out-of-frame rearrangements, and those results were checked against IGoR. Hypergeometric tests were used in a later analysis to score TCR-TCR, TCR-HLA and TCR-CMV co-occurrence, with a repertoire-size bias correction applied to the TCR pairs. False discovery rates were estimated in a later analysis by permuting HLA or CMV assignments 20 times. In a later analysis, co-occurring TCRs were grouped with DBSCAN, and TCRdist sequence similarity was added when clustering was performed within HLA-allele-positive subsets. Co-occurrence clustering excluded repertoires with fewer than 30,000 or more than 120,000 public chains, plus five with anomalous nucleotide sharing. TCRdb limited this immuneACCESS table to in-frame rearrangements with V and J called. A share of clones is missing; checked studies link under half to unresolved V genes, and the rest is unexplained. V and J calls plus clone size are reproduced from that table; the DNA served to infer D and trimming. Here the sample has roughly 200,000 clones; approximately 82% occur a single time. The ten largest clones capture under 0.8% of the sample.

The cohort was made up of roughly 670 healthy bone marrow donors. At the time of sampling, all cohort members were nominally healthy, though unrecorded immune exposures were likely present. The donor was CMV seronegative and belonged to the group of over 300 seronegative cohort members. A peripheral blood sample was provided by each donor, and peripheral blood mononuclear cells were used for TCR beta sequencing. The Qiagen DNeasy Blood Extraction Kit was used to extract genomic DNA from the blood cell samples. Material for sequencing was PBMCs. The receptor's source is a man aged 18 to 30 in good health and CMV-seronegative. Here the chain combines TRBV6-6 and TRBJ2-5, with 9 central nucleotides matching TRBD2. The DNA sequence is as follows: TGTGCCAGCACGGGCGGGAGGGTAGAGACCCAGTACTTC. The encoded protein is CASTGGRVETQYF.